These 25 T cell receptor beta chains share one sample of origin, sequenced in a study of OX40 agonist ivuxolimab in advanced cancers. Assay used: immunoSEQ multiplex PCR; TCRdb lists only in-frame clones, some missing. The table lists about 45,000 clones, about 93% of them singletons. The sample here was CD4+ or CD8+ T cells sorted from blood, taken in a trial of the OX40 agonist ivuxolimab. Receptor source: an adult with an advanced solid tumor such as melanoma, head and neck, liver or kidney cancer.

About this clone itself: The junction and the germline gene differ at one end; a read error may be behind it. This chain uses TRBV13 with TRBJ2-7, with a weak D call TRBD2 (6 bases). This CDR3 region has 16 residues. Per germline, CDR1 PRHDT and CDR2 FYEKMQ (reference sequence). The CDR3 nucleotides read TGTGCCGGCAGCTCCCCGGGACTCACCCCGGGCGGCGAGCAGTACTTC. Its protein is CAGSSPGLTPGGEQYF.

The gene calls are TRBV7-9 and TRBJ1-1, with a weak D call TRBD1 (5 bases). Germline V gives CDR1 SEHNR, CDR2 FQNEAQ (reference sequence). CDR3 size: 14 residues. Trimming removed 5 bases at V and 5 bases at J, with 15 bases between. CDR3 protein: CASSPQGVGTEAFF. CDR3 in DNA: TGTGCCAGCAGCCCCCAAGGGGTTGGGACTGAAGCTTTCTTT.

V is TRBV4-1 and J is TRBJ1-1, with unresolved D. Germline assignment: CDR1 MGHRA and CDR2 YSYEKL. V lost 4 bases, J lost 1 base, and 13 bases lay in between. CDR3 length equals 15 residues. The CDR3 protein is CASSPLWAGNTEAFF. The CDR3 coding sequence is TGCGCCAGCAGCCCTTTGTGGGCTGGGAACACTGAAGCTTTCTTT.

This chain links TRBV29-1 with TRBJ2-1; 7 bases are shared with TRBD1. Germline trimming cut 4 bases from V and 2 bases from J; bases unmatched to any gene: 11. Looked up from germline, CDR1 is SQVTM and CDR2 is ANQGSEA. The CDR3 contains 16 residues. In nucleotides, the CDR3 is TGCAGCGTTGTAGGTGAAGGGGGCATCCCCTACAATGAGCAGTTCTTC. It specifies CSVVGEGGIPYNEQFF.

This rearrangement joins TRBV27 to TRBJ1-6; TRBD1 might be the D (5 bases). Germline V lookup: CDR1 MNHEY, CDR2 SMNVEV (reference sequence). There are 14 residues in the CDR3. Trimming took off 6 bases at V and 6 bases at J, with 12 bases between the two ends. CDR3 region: CASRTGTGNSPLHF. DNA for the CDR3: TGTGCCAGCAGAACCGGGACGGGTAATTCACCCCTCCACTTT.

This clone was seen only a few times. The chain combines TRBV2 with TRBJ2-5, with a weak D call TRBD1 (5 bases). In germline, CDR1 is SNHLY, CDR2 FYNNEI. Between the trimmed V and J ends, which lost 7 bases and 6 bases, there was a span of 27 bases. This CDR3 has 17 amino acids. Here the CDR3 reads CASITDPTDPRLKTQYF. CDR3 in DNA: TGTGCCAGCATCACAGACCCGACAGATCCAAGGTTGAAGACCCAGTACTTC.

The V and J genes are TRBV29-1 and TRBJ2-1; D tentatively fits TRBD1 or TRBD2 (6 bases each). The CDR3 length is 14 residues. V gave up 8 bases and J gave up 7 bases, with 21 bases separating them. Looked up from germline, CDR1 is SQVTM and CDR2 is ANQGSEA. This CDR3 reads CSYEFPRGANEQFF. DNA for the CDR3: TGCAGCTACGAGTTCCCGAGGGGGGCGAATGAGCAGTTCTTC.

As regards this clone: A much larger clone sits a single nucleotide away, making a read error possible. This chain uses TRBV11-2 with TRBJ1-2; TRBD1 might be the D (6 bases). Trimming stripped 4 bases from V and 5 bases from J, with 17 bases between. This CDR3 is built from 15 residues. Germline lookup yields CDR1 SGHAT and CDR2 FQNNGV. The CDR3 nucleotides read TGTGCCAGCAGCTGGGGCGGGGGGGCCCCATATGGCTACACCTTC. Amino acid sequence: CASSWGGGAPYGYTF.

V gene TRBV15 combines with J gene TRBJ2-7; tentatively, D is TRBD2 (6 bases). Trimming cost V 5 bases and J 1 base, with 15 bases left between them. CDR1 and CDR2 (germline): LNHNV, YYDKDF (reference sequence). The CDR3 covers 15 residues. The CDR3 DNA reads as TGTGCCACCAGCTCCCCGGGTGCGGGATCCTACGAGCAGTACTTC. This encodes CATSSPGAGSYEQYF.

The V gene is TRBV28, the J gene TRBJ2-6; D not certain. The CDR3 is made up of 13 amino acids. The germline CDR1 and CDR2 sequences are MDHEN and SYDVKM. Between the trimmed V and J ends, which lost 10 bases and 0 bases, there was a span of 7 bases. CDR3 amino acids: CATASSGANVLTF. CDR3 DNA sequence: TGTGCCACCGCGTCCTCTGGGGCCAACGTCCTGACTTTC. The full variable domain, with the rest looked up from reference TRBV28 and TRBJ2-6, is DVKVTQSSRYLVKRTGEKVFLECVQDMDHENMFWYRQDPGLGLRLIYFSYDVKMKEKGDIPEGYSVSREKKERFSLILESASTNQTSMYLCATASSGANVLTFGAGSRLTVL.

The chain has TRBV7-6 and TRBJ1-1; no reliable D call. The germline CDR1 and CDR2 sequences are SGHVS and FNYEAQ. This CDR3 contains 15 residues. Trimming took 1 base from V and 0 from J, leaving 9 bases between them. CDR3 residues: CASSLDGMMNTEAFF. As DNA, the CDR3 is TGTGCCAGCAGCTTAGACGGGATGATGAACACTGAAGCTTTCTTT. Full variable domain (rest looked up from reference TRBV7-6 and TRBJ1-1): GAGVSQSPRYKVTKRGQDVALRCDPISGHVSLYWYRQALGQGPEFLTYFNYEAQQDKSGLPNDRFSAERPEGSISTLTIQRTEQRDSAMYRCASSLDGMMNTEAFFGQGTRLTVV.

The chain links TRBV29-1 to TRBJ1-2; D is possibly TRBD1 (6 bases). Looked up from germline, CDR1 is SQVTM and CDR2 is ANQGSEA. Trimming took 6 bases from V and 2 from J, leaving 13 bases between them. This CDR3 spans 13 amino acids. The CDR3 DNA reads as TGCAGCGTAGATCCGGGACAAAACTATGGCTACACCTTC. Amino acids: CSVDPGQNYGYTF. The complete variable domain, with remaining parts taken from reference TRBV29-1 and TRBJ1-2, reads SAVISQKPSRDICQRGTSLTIQCQVDSQVTMMFWYRQQPGQSLTLIATANQGSEATYESGFVIDKFPISRPNLTFSTLTVSNMSPEDSSIYLCSVDPGQNYGYTFGSGTRLTVV.

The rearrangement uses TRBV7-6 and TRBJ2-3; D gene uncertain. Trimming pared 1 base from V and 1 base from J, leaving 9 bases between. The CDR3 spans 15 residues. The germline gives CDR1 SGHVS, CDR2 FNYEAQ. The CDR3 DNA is TGTGCCAGCAGCTTAGTCGCGGTCCGCACAGATACGCAGTATTTT. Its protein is CASSLVAVRTDTQYF.

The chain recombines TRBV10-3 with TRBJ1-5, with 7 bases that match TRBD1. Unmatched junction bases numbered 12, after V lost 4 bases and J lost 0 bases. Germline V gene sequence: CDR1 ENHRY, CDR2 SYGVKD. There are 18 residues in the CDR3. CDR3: CAISGSKDRLDSNQPQHF. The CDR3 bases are TGTGCCATCAGTGGGTCTAAGGACAGGCTTGATAGCAATCAGCCCCAGCATTTT.

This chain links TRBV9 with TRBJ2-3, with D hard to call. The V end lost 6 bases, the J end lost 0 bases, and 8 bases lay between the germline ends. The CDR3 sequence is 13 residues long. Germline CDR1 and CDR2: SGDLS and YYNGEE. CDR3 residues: CASKAVSTDTQYF. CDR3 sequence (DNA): TGTGCCAGCAAGGCGGTTAGCACAGATACGCAGTATTTT.

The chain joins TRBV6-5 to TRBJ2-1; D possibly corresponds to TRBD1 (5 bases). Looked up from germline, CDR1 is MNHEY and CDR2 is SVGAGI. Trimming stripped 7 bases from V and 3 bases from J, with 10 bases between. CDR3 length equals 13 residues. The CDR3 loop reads CASTGDSYNEQFF. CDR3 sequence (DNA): TGTGCCAGCACCGGCGACAGCTACAATGAGCAGTTCTTC.

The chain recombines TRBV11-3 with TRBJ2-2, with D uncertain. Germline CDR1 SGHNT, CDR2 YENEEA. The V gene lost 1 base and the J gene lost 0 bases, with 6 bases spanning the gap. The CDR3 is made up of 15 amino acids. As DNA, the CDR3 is TGTGCCAGCAGCTTAGGGCGGACGAACACCGGGGAGCTGTTTTTT. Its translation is CASSLGRTNTGELFF.

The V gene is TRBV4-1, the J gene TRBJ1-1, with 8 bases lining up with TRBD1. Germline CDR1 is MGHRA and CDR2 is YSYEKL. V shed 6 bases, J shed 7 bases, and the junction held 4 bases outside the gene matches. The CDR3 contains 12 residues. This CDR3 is CASRTGTGEAFF. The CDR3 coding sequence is TGCGCCAGCAGAACGGGGACAGGTGAAGCTTTCTTT.

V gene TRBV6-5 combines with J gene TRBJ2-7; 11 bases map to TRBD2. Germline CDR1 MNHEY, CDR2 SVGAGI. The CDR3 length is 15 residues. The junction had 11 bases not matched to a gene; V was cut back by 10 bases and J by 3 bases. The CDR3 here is CATRHDLAGGYEQYF. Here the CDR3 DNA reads TGTGCCACCCGCCATGACCTAGCGGGAGGCTACGAGCAGTACTTC.

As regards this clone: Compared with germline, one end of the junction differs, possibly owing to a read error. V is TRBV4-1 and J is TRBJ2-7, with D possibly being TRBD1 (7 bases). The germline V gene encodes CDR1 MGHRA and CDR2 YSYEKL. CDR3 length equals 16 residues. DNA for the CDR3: TGCGCCAGCAGACAAGATATGCGGGCGCAGGGGGGCGAGCAGTACTTC. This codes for CASRQDMRAQGGEQYF.

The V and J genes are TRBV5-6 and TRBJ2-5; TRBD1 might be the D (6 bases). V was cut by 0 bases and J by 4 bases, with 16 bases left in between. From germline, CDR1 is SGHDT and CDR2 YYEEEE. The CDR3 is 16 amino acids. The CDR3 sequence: CASSLAGGDIGETQYF. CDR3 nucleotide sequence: TGTGCCAGCAGCTTGGCTGGGGGCGATATTGGAGAGACCCAGTACTTC.

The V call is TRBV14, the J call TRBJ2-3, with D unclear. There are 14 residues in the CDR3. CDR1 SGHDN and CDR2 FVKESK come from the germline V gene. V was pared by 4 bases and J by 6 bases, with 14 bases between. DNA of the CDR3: TGTGCCAGCAGCCTGGGGTCGATAGGGGATACGCAGTATTTT. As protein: CASSLGSIGDTQYF. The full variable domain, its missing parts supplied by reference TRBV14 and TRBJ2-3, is EAGVTQFPSHSVIEKGQTVTLRCDPISGHDNLYWYRRVMGKEIKFLLHFVKESKQDESGMPNNRFLAERTGGTYSTLKVQPAELEDSGVYFCASSLGSIGDTQYFGPGTRLTVL.

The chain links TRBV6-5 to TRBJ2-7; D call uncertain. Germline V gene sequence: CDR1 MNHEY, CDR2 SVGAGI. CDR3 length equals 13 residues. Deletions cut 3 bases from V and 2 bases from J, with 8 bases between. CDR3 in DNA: TGTGCCAGCAGTTATGGGGTAACCTACGAGCAGTACTTC. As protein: CASSYGVTYEQYF.

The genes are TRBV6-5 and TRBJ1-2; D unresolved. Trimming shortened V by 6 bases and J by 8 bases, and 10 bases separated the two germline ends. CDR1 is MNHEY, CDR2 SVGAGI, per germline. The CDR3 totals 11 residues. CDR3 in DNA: TGTGCCAGCAGAACTGATAGGGGCTACACCTTC. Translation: CASRTDRGYTF.

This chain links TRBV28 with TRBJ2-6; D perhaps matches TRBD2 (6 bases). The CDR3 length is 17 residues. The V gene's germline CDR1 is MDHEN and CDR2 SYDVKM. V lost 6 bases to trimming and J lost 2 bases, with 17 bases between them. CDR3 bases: TGTGCCAGCAGCCGCCGGGGGTCTTTGGCTGGGGCCAACGTCCTGACTTTC. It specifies CASSRRGSLAGANVLTF.